These T cell receptor beta chains were read from a single sample in a study of vaccination effects on CD4 cells after COVID-19. These TCRs' antigens remain unknown. Produced via immunoSEQ multiplex PCR; TCRdb's table is partial and in-frame only. Here the sample spans tens of thousands of clones, 70% to 75% being singletons. The sequences come from CD4+ T cells from PBMCs cultured with SARS-CoV-2 spike peptides, collected before COVID-19 vaccination. These receptors were collected from a human donor who received a COVID-19 vaccine. Both conserved end residues are part of each CDR3. The D gene is left open where the match is weak. The size of a clone is reported for some rows only, either as once, few or many, or as a class for expanded clones.

TRBV5-1,TRBD1,TRBJ1-1,.,CASSGGQPMNTEAFF,TGCGCCAGCAGCGGGGGACAGCCCATGAACACTGAAGCTTTCTTT
TRBV3-1/TRBV3-2,TRBD2,TRBJ2-1,.,CASSQVSVFGGISYEQFF,TGTGCCAGCAGCCAAGTATCAGTTTTCGGGGGGATTAGCTATGAGCAGTTCTTC
TRBV6-1,TRBD1,TRBJ1-1,.,CASSETRGRDIRTEAFF,TGTGCCAGCAGTGAAACCAGGGGGAGGGATATACGGACTGAAGCTTTCTTT
TRBV6-5,.,TRBJ2-7,.,CASDRDLGQYF,TGTGCCAGCGACCGGGATTTGGGGCAGTACTTC
TRBV19,.,TRBJ2-7,.,CASSEQGASYEQYF,TGTGCCAGTAGTGAACAGGGAGCATCCTACGAGCAGTACTTC
TRBV6-5,TRBD1,TRBJ2-5,.,CASRGQASATQYF,TGTGCCAGTCGAGGACAGGCTTCTGCGACCCAGTACTTC
TRBV10-3,.,TRBJ2-5,once,CAIREGDQETQYF,TGTGCCATCAGGGAAGGGGACCAAGAGACCCAGTACTTC
TRBV5-8,.,TRBJ1-1,few,CASSFRGGTEAFF,TGTGCCAGCAGCTTTAGAGGGGGCACTGAAGCTTTCTTT
TRBV12-3/TRBV12-4,.,TRBJ2-3,.,CASRPGTDTQYF,TGTGCCAGCAGACCGGGGACAGATACGCAGTATTTT
TRBV18,TRBD1,TRBJ1-5,once,CASSRSGTGNQPQHF,TGTGCCAGCTCACGTTCCGGGACAGGCAATCAGCCCCAGCATTTT
TRBV6-1,TRBD2,TRBJ2-3,few,CASSEGLAGGLDTQYF,TGTGCCAGCAGTGAAGGACTAGCGGGAGGTTTAGATACGCAGTATTTT
TRBV5-6,.,TRBJ2-1,.,CAGPRTENYNEQFF,TGTGCCGGACCCAGGACTGAAAATTACAATGAGCAGTTCTTC
TRBV6-4,.,TRBJ1-2,.,CASSERIQGPGGYTF,TGTGCCAGCAGTGAAAGGATCCAGGGACCGGGCGGCTACACCTTC
TRBV12-3/TRBV12-4,.,TRBJ1-2,once,CASSEVREYGYTF,TGTGCCAGCAGTGAGGTCCGGGAGTATGGCTACACCTTC
TRBV7-2,.,TRBJ2-7,few,CASSNYRLYEQYF,TGTGCCAGCAGCAACTACCGGCTCTACGAGCAGTACTTC
TRBV30,.,TRBJ1-5,.,CAWTGGLSNQPQHF,TGTGCCTGGACCGGGGGACTTAGCAATCAGCCCCAGCATTTT
TRBV11-3,.,TRBJ2-1,.,CASSSGPPHEQFF,TGTGCCAGCAGCTCGGGCCCCCCCCATGAGCAGTTCTTC
TRBV2,.,TRBJ1-5,few,CASSESAWSNQPQHF,TGTGCCAGCAGCGAGTCGGCCTGGAGCAATCAGCCCCAGCATTTT
TRBV2,TRBD1,TRBJ1-1,few,CASARQGNTEAFF,TGTGCCAGTGCAAGACAGGGCAACACTGAAGCTTTCTTT
TRBV11-3,.,TRBJ2-1,.,CASSLDRGVESHEQFF,TGTGCCAGCAGCTTAGATCGAGGTGTCGAGTCACATGAGCAGTTCTTC
TRBV3-1/TRBV3-2,.,TRBJ1-6,.,CASRQTNSPLHF,TGTGCCAGCAGACAGACTAATTCACCCCTCCACTTT
TRBV6-5,TRBD1,TRBJ2-7,.,CASSRDRGYEQYF,TGTGCCAGCAGCCGGGACAGGGGTTACGAGCAGTACTTC
TRBV29-1,.,TRBJ1-1,once,CSVAQGRNTEAFF,TGCAGCGTCGCTCAGGGACGAAACACTGAAGCTTTCTTT
TRBV5-1,.,TRBJ2-1,.,CASSPPLHPGDYNEQFF,TGCGCCAGCAGCCCCCCCCTACATCCGGGAGACTACAATGAGCAGTTCTTC
TRBV27,.,TRBJ1-5,.,CASSYGADNQPQHF,TGTGCCAGCAGTTACGGGGCTGACAATCAGCCCCAGCATTTT
TRBV27,.,TRBJ2-7,.,CASSLSLDSYEQYF,TGTGCCAGCAGTCTTAGCCTCGACTCCTACGAGCAGTACTTC
TRBV5-6,.,TRBJ1-6,few,CASSRDSSPLHF,TGTGCCAGCAGCAGGGATTCCTCACCCCTCCACTTT
TRBV4-1,TRBD2,TRBJ2-2,.,CASRSTSGRINTGELFF,TGCGCCAGCAGGTCGACTAGCGGGAGAATAAACACCGGGGAGCTGTTTTTT
TRBV14,.,TRBJ2-7,.,CASSQNVLGGLNF,TGTGCCAGCAGCCAAAACGTTCTGGGGGGTCTGAACTTC
TRBV11-2,TRBD1,TRBJ2-3,once,CASSKDRVTDTQYF,TGTGCCAGCAGTAAGGACAGGGTCACAGATACGCAGTATTTT
TRBV4-1,TRBD2,TRBJ2-3,once,CASSQHGTSPDTQYF,TGCGCCAGCAGCCAACATGGGACTAGCCCCGATACGCAGTATTTT
TRBV19,.,TRBJ2-7,.,CASSIRRDAAWEQYF,TGTGCCAGTAGTATCCGCAGGGACGCTGCTTGGGAGCAGTACTTC
TRBV29-1,TRBD1,TRBJ2-7,few,CSVALDRGDEQYF,TGCAGCGTTGCCCTCGACAGGGGGGACGAGCAGTACTTC
TRBV12-3/TRBV12-4,.,TRBJ1-2,once,CASSSPGGGYTF,TGTGCCAGCAGTTCCCCTGGCGGTGGCTACACCTTC
TRBV4-2,TRBD2,TRBJ2-1,.,CASSQDSGGAYNEQFF,TGTGCCAGCAGCCAAGATAGCGGGGGGGCCTACAATGAGCAGTTCTTC
TRBV5-4,.,TRBJ2-2,.,CASSLPSSITGELFF,TGTGCCAGCAGCCTCCCATCCAGTATTACCGGGGAGCTGTTTTTT
TRBV19,TRBD1,TRBJ1-1,.,CASSIRGPNTEAFF,TGTGCCAGTAGTATCAGGGGGCCGAACACTGAAGCTTTCTTT
TRBV19,TRBD1,TRBJ1-2,.,CASSILAGGYGYTF,TGTGCCAGTAGTATTCTCGCAGGGGGTTACGGCTACACCTTC
TRBV14,.,TRBJ1-3,.,CASSQGEGAGNTIYF,TGTGCCAGCAGCCAAGGGGAGGGGGCTGGAAACACCATATATTTT
TRBV3-1/TRBV3-2,.,TRBJ2-3,.,CASSPSTTPRGDTQYF,TGTGCCAGCAGCCCATCTACGACCCCCCGGGGGGATACGCAGTATTTT
TRBV9,TRBD2,TRBJ2-7,.,CASSVDPGLAGGNEQYF,TGTGCCAGCAGCGTAGACCCCGGACTAGCGGGAGGTAACGAGCAGTACTTC
TRBV7-2,.,TRBJ2-3,.,CASSLAPTGNTQYF,TGTGCCAGCAGCTTAGCTCCCACCGGGAACACGCAGTATTTT
TRBV27,.,TRBJ2-7,.,CASSLRGGVQGAYEQYF,TGTGCCAGCAGTTTAAGGGGCGGGGTTCAAGGGGCCTACGAGCAGTACTTC
TRBV5-6,.,TRBJ2-5,few,CASSSAGGETQYF,TGTGCCAGCAGCTCCGCCGGGGGAGAGACCCAGTACTTC
TRBV13,TRBD1,TRBJ1-6,.,CASSLAGQDYNSPLHF,TGTGCCAGCAGCTTAGCGGGACAGGATTATAATTCACCCCTCCACTTT
TRBV3-1/TRBV3-2,.,TRBJ1-3,.,CASSHRRGNTIYF,TGTGCCAGCAGCCACAGGCGCGGAAACACCATATATTTT
TRBV30,TRBD2,TRBJ2-7,few,CAWTGTSGPYEQYF,TGTGCCTGGACTGGGACTAGCGGACCCTACGAGCAGTACTTC
TRBV3-1/TRBV3-2,TRBD2,TRBJ2-5,few,CASSPGLKETQYF,TGTGCCAGCAGCCCGGGACTAAAAGAGACCCAGTACTTC
TRBV30,.,TRBJ1-5,.,CAWTRAGNQPQHF,TGTGCCTGGACGAGGGCGGGCAATCAGCCCCAGCATTTT
TRBV2,.,TRBJ2-7,.,CASSRTPSYEQYF,TGTGCCAGCAGTCGGACACCCAGCTACGAGCAGTACTTC
TRBV6-5,TRBD1,TRBJ1-3,.,CASSRQGDSGNTIYF,TGTGCCAGCAGTAGACAGGGGGATTCTGGAAACACCATATATTTT
TRBV6-5,TRBD2,TRBJ2-7,.,CASSYSASGGYEQYF,TGTGCCAGCAGTTACTCGGCTAGCGGGGGCTACGAGCAGTACTTC